This T cell receptor (beta chain) was sequenced in a study of cytomegalovirus exposure and HLA in healthy donors. This CDR3 spans 14 amino acids. J was trimmed by 8 bases and V by 3 bases; bases with no gene match: 5. The germline gives CDR1 MNHNY, CDR2 SVGAGI (reference sequence). PCR used 60 Vbeta primers and 13 Jbeta primers. TCRdb's copy holds only in-frame clones and misses some; the assay was immunoSEQ multiplex PCR. The sample contains over 80,000 clones, around 82% of which appear only once. All the people who gave samples were healthy bone marrow donors. Sequenced sample: PBMCs. The chain employs TRBV6-6 and TRBJ1-3; the match to TRBD1 covers 9 bases. The source of this sequence is a man aged 35-49 years in good health and CMV-seropositive. CDR3 bases: TGTGCCAGCAGTTATACGACAGGGGGGGACACCATATATTTT. Translation: CASSYTTGGDTIYF.